This TCR beta chain was sequenced for a study of shared clonotypes between healthy human individuals. General study points: Rarefaction indicated that sorted-subset sequencing remained incomplete although depth was large.

Concerning this clone: Its antigen remains unidentified.

The protocol was immunoSEQ multiplex PCR, while the TCRdb copy is restricted to in-frame clones and leaves out a portion. This table holds 1,400,000 or so clones, approximately 98.5% found once. V was clipped by 6 bases and J by 7 bases, with 18 bases between them. CDR3 length equals 14 residues. Germline CDR1 WSHSY, CDR2 SAAADI. The clonotype originates from a man younger than 40 in good health. The specimen was naive CD4+ T cells sorted from blood. The subset denotes: CD45RA+ positively selected. The V and J genes are TRBV10-2 and TRBJ1-2; D is possibly TRBD1 (6 bases). The CDR3, as DNA: TGCGCCAGCAGCGGCGGTACAGGGCTTTCTGGCTACACCTTC. Amino acids: CASSGGTGLSGYTF.